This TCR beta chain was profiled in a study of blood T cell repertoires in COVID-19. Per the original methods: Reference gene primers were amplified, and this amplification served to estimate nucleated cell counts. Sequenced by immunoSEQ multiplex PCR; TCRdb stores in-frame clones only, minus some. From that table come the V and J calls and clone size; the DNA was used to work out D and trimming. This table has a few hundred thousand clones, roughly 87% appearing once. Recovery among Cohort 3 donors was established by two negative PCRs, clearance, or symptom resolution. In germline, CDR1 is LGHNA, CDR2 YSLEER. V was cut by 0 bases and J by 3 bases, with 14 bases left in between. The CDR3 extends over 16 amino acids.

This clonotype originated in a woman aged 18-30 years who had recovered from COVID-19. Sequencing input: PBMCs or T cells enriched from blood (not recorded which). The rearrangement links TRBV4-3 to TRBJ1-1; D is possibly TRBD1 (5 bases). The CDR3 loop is CASSQDLWGIDTEAFF. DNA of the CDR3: TGCGCCAGCAGCCAAGATCTTTGGGGCATTGACACTGAAGCTTTCTTT.